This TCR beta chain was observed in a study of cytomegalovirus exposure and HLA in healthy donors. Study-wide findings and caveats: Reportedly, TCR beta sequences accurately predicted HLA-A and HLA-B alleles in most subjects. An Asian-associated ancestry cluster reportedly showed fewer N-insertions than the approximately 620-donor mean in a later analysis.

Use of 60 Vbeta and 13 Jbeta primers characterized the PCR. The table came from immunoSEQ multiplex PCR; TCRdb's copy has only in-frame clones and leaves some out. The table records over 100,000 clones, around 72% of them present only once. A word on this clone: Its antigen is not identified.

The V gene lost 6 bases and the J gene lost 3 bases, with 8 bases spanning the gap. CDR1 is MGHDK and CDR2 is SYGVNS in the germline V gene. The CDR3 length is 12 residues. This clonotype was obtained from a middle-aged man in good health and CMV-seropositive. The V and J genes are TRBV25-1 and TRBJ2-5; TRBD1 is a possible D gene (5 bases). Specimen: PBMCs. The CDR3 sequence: CASRGREETQYF. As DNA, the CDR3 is TGTGCCAGCAGAGGCAGGGAAGAGACCCAGTACTTC.